This TCR beta chain was retrieved from a study of blood T cells in healthy people across ages. Regarding the study as a whole: A roughly linear age-dependent decrease characterized TCR beta diversity per million T cells.

This clonotype was observed once. Its antigen is unidentified. The second PCR ran roughly 7 to 11 cycles with a sample-barcoded 5' primer and J-beta primers. TCRdb used MiXCR to reprocess the 5' RACE reads, holding one entry per CDR3 protein. The sample carries over a million distinct CDR3 sequences, less than 45% recorded once. Sequenced input: blood. The clonotype was recovered from a woman younger than 35 in good health.

CDR3 loop: CASTGDRGFMNTEAFF. The DNA for the CDR3 is TGTGCCAGTACCGGGGACAGGGGTTTCATGAACACTGAAGCTTTCTTT. The gene calls are TRBV12-3 or TRBV12-4 and TRBJ1-1; 10 bases map to TRBD1. This CDR3 has 16 residues. The junction had 10 bases not matched to a gene; V was cut back by 9 bases and J by 0 bases.